The 10 T cell receptor beta chains below all came from one sample that was sequenced in a study of cytomegalovirus exposure and HLA in healthy donors. With 60 Vbeta and 13 Jbeta primers, the PCR was carried out. Method: immunoSEQ multiplex PCR; TCRdb's copy keeps in-frame clones and lacks some. Here the sample spans under 250,000 clones, around 86% being singletons. Source material: PBMCs. The receptors here all came from a woman aged 40 to 50 in good health and CMV-seronegative.

This chain uses TRBV25-1 with TRBJ1-5; no firm D call. The germline V gene has CDR1 MGHDK and CDR2 SYGVNS. This CDR3 region has 13 residues. V was cut by 4 bases and J by 6 bases, with 10 bases left in between. DNA for the CDR3: TGTGCCAGCAGTGCTGAGGGCCGTCAGCCCCAGCATTTT. Translated, it gives CASSAEGRQPQHF.

The V call is TRBV7-9, the J call TRBJ2-7; D uncertain. The CDR3 contains 14 residues. CDR1 and CDR2 from the germline V gene are SEHNR and FQNEAQ (reference sequence). Trimming stripped 5 bases from V and 3 bases from J, with 14 bases between. The chain's CDR3 is CASSGQEPYYEQYF. The DNA for the CDR3 is TGTGCCAGCAGCGGTCAGGAACCCTACTACGAGCAGTACTTC.

About this clone: Its ends do not fully match the called genes, so a read error is possible. This chain connects TRBV6-1 to TRBJ2-1; 8 bases match TRBD2. Germline-derived CDR1 and CDR2 are MNHNS and SASEGT. This CDR3 has 15 amino acids. As DNA, the CDR3 is TGTGCCAGCGGGGAACTAGCGGATACCTACAATGTGCAGTTCTTC. Amino acids: CASGELADTYNVQFF.

The chain links TRBV28 to TRBJ2-2; 8 bases fit TRBD2. Germline trimming cut 1 base from V and 2 bases from J; bases unmatched to any gene: 6. The CDR3 contains 17 residues. Germline V gene data show CDR1 as MDHEN and CDR2 as SYDVKM. The CDR3 region has the DNA TGTGCCAGCAGTTTATTCGGGAGGGCTCTTAACACCGGGGAGCTGTTTTTT. This sequence encodes CASSLFGRALNTGELFF.

V is TRBV19 and J is TRBJ1-5; no clear D. The CDR3 contains 14 residues. Germline loops: CDR1 LNHDA, CDR2 SQIVND (reference sequence). V was pared by 6 bases and J by 7 bases, with 16 bases between. The CDR3 DNA reads TGTGCCAGTAGCGAGGGAGGTCCAAAACAGCCCCAGCATTTT. Amino acids: CASSEGGPKQPQHF. Filled out from reference TRBV19 and TRBJ1-5, the complete variable domain reads DGGITQSPKYLFRKEGQNVTLSCEQNLNHDAMYWYRQDPGQGLRLIYYSQIVNDFQKGDIAEGYSVSREKKESFPLTVTSAQKNPTAFYLCASSEGGPKQPQHFGDGTRLSIL.

The chain couples TRBV19 to TRBJ1-2, with D possibly matching TRBD1 (5 bases). The V gene's germline CDR1 is LNHDA and CDR2 SQIVND (reference sequence). Trimming pared 2 bases from V and 3 bases from J, leaving 10 bases between. The CDR3 is made up of 14 amino acids. CDR3 sequence reads: CASSIIRADYGYTF. The CDR3 coding sequence is TGTGCCAGTAGTATAATCAGGGCAGACTATGGCTACACCTTC.

The CDR3 loop is CASSLGSGLMETQYF. CDR3 DNA: TGCGCCAGCAGCTTGGGGTCGGGGTTAATGGAGACCCAGTACTTC. The chain employs TRBV5-1 and TRBJ2-5; D might be TRBD2 (5 bases). The CDR3 covers 15 residues. Between the trimmed V and J ends, which lost 0 bases and 5 bases, there was a span of 14 bases. Germline CDR1 is SGHRS and CDR2 is YFSETQ.

This clone appeared once. This chain joins TRBV2 and TRBJ1-1; D unresolved. Trimming removed 1 base from V and 9 bases from J, with 9 bases in between. Germline V lookup: CDR1 SNHLY, CDR2 FYNNEI. CDR3 size: 12 residues. The CDR3 sequence is CASSEDPTQAFF. The CDR3 DNA reads as TGTGCCAGCAGTGAAGATCCAACACAAGCTTTCTTT.

The chain has TRBV29-1 and TRBJ1-2, with 12 positions matching TRBD1. CDR1 and CDR2 (germline): SQVTM, ANQGSEA. This CDR3 contains 12 residues. V shed 6 bases, J shed 8 bases, and the junction held 4 bases outside the gene matches. Here the CDR3 DNA reads TGCAGCGTGGGGACAGGGGGCGAGGGCTACACCTTC. It translates to CSVGTGGEGYTF.

CDR3 sequence (DNA): TGTGCCAGCAGTTCATTGGGGGCTGGAGAGACCCAGTACTTC. Translating gives CASSSLGAGETQYF. J is TRBJ2-5 and V is TRBV27; D might be TRBD1 (6 bases). V was trimmed by 4 bases and J by 4 bases, leaving 13 bases between them. Germline CDR1 reads MNHEY; CDR2 reads SMNVEV (reference sequence). This CDR3 has 14 residues.